This record looks at one T cell receptor (beta chain) sequence and its context. The antigen is not known. Sequencing was performed with immunoSEQ multiplex PCR; in TCRdb, only in-frame clones are kept and a portion is missing. The sample contains some 140,000 clones, around four fifths of which appear only once. The sample is drawn from a study of cytomegalovirus exposure and HLA in healthy donors. Regarding the study as a whole: In vitro assays verified that three CMV-associated chains recognized CMV antigens specifically.

The CDR3 has 14 amino acids. Per the germline V gene, CDR1 is LGHNA and CDR2 is YSLEER. The V and J ends lost 6 bases and 5 bases respectively, with 14 bases between them. This receptor was identified in a man between 25 and 39 years old in good health and CMV-seropositive. The specimen sequenced was PBMCs. The chain has TRBV4-3 and TRBJ2-1, with D perhaps matching TRBD1 (5 bases). CDR3 in DNA: TGCGCCAGCAGTGTGGGCAGGGCCGACAATGAGCAGTTCTTC. It encodes CASSVGRADNEQFF.